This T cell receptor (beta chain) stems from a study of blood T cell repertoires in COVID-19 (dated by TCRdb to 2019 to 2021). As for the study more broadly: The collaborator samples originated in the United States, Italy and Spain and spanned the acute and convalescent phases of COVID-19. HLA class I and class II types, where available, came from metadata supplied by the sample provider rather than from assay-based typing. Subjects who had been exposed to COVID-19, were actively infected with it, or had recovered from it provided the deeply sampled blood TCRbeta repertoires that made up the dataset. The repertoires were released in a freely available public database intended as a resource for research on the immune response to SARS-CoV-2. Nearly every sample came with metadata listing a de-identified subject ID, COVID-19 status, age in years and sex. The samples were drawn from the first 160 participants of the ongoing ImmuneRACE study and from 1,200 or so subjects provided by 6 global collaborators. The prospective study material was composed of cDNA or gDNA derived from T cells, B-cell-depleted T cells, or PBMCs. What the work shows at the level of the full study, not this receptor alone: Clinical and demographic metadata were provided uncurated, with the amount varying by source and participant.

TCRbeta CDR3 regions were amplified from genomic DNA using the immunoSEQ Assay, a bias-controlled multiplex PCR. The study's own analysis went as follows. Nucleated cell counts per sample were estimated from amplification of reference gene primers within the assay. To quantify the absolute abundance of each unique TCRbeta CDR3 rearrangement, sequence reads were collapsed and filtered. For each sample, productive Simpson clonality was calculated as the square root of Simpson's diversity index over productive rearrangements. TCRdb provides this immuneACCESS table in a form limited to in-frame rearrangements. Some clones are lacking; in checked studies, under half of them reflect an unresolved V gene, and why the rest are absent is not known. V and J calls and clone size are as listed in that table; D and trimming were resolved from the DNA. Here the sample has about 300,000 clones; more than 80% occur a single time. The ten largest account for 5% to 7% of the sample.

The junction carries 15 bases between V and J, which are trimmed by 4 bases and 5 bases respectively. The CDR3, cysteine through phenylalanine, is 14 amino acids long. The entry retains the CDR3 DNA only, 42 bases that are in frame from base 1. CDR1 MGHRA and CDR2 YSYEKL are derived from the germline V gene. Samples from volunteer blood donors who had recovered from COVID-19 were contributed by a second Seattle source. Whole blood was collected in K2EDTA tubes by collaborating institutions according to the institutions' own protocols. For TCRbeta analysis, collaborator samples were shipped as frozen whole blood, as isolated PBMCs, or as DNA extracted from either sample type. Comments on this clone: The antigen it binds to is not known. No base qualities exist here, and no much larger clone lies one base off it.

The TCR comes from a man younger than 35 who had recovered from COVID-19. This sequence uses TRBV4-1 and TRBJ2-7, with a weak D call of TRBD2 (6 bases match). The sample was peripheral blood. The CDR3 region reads CASSRGGGFHEQYF. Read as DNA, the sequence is TGCGCCAGCAGCCGGGGCGGAGGGTTCCACGAGCAGTACTTC.